One sample yielded the 14 T cell receptor beta chains listed below, sequenced in a study of PD-1 blockade in classical Hodgkin lymphoma. This table comes from immunoSEQ multiplex PCR, and its TCRdb copy is limited to in-frame clones, with some not included. The table has around 35,000 clones, approximately 65% seen once. Time point reported: cycle 4 day 1 (C4D1), after more than five weeks of nivolumab. Each of the patients experienced relapse following autologous stem cell transplantation, and their brentuximab vedotin exposure differed. Sequenced material: peripheral blood mononuclear cells (PBMCs), taken before the fourth cycle of nivolumab. These receptors originate from a human donor with classical Hodgkin lymphoma.

V and J are TRBV30 and TRBJ2-7; 9 nucleotides match TRBD1. Germline trimming cut 0 bases from V and 1 base from J; bases unmatched to any gene: 4. CDR3 length: 15 amino acids. Looked up from germline, CDR1 is GTSNPN and CDR2 is SVGIG (reference sequence). Written as DNA, the CDR3 is TGTGCCTGGAGTGTAGGGGGACAGGGATCCTACGAGCAGTACTTC. Residues: CAWSVGGQGSYEQYF.

The V and J genes are TRBV4-2 and TRBJ2-3, with D possibly matching TRBD1 (5 bases). CDR1 and CDR2 (germline): LGHNA, YNFKEQ. The V end lost 4 bases, the J end lost 1 base, and 9 bases lay between the germline ends. The CDR3 sequence is 14 residues long. CDR3 in DNA: TGTGCCAGCAGCCGGGGCGTCCGCACAGATACGCAGTATTTT. Protein product: CASSRGVRTDTQYF.

The rearrangement joins TRBV5-1 to TRBJ1-1; TRBD1 agrees at 9 bases. From germline, CDR1 is SGHRS and CDR2 YFSETQ. Unmatched junction bases numbered 11, after V lost 4 bases and J lost 4 bases. The CDR3 totals 16 residues. CDR3 DNA: TGCGCCAGCAGCCCATACTCTACAGGGGGCGTCACTGAAGCTTTCTTT. This gives the protein CASSPYSTGGVTEAFF.

This sequence joins TRBV27 and TRBJ1-5, with TRBD1 matching 7 bases. CDR3 size: 15 residues. The V gene's germline CDR1 is MNHEY and CDR2 SMNVEV (reference sequence). V dropped 6 bases and J dropped 6; count of bases not matched to a gene: 11. The CDR3 DNA follows: TGTGCCAGCAGACCAGGGGGTGGTACGAGTCAGCCCCAGCATTTT. Translating it yields CASRPGGGTSQPQHF.

The chain has TRBV6-1 and TRBJ1-2; tentatively, D is TRBD1 (6 bases). The V and J ends lost 5 bases and 5 bases respectively, with 9 bases between them. This CDR3 contains 12 residues. Germline CDR1 is MNHNS and CDR2 is SASEGT. The CDR3 nucleotides are TGTGCCAGCAGTTATGGACAGTATGGCTACACCTTC. Protein product: CASSYGQYGYTF.

In this sample, this clone is medium-sized. The rearrangement joins TRBV7-2 to TRBJ2-5; 12 bases fit TRBD2. Germline V gene sequence: CDR1 SGHTA, CDR2 FQGNSA. The CDR3 length is 16 residues. V gave up 5 bases and J gave up 4 bases; unmatched junction bases: 8. The CDR3 coding sequence is TGTGCCAGCAGCCGTGCTAGCGGGAGGGCCTCAGAGACCCAGTACTTC. It is translated as CASSRASGRASETQYF.

The sample holds a few counts of this clone. The CDR3 reads CAISEGANVEKLFF. The CDR3 coding sequence is TGTGCCATCAGTGAAGGGGCCAACGTTGAAAAACTGTTTTTT. The rearrangement links TRBV10-3 to TRBJ1-4; possibly TRBD1 for D (5 bases). The germline CDR1 and CDR2 sequences are ENHRY and SYGVKD. Trimming removed 3 bases at V and 7 bases at J, with 12 bases between. The CDR3 loop spans 14 amino acids.

The V gene is TRBV7-8, the J gene TRBJ1-4; no definite D call. CDR1 is SGHVS and CDR2 is FQNEAQ in the germline V gene. The CDR3 loop spans 16 amino acids. Trimming cost V 4 bases and J 0 bases, with 12 bases left between them. CDR3 protein: CASSSGIGATNEKLFF. In DNA form, the CDR3 reads TGTGCCAGCAGCTCTGGTATAGGAGCAACTAATGAAAAACTGTTTTTT.

The genes are TRBV5-4 and TRBJ2-1; no reliable D call. The germline V and J ends were trimmed by 5 bases and 8 bases, with 8 bases remaining between them. In germline, CDR1 is SGHNT, CDR2 YYREEE (reference sequence). The CDR3 consists of 11 residues. This CDR3 reads CASRFGDEQFF. CDR3 coding DNA: TGTGCCAGCAGGTTTGGGGATGAGCAGTTCTTC.

J is TRBJ2-7 and V is TRBV10-3; TRBD2 matches 13 bases. The germline V gene encodes CDR1 ENHRY and CDR2 SYGVKD. J was trimmed by 5 bases and V by 7 bases; bases with no gene match: 5. The CDR3 runs 14 residues. The CDR3 is CAITIGLAGDEQYF. The CDR3 DNA follows: TGTGCCATCACTATAGGACTAGCGGGAGACGAGCAGTACTTC.

This chain's CDR3 is CASSLVGGRGSPLHF. DNA for the CDR3: TGTGCCAGCAGCTTAGTCGGGGGAAGGGGTTCACCCCTCCACTTT. The chain has TRBV7-2 and TRBJ1-6, with D maybe TRBD1 (5 bases). CDR3 size: 15 residues. The germline gives CDR1 SGHTA, CDR2 FQGNSA. With 1 base removed from V and 9 bases from J, the gap between germline ends came to 13 bases. Full variable domain (remainder filled in from reference TRBV7-2 and TRBJ1-6): GAGVSQSPSNKVTEKGKDVELRCDPISGHTALYWYRQSLGQGLEFLIYFQGNSAPDKSGLPSDRFSAERTGGSVSTLTIQRTQQEDSAVYLCASSLVGGRGSPLHFGNGTRLTVT.

CDR3 sequence (DNA): TGCAGCGTTGTCTCAGGGGGCGGCACTGAAGCTTTCTTT. It yields the protein CSVVSGGGTEAFF. The chain is built from TRBV29-1 and TRBJ1-1, with 8 bases matching TRBD1. Per the germline V gene, CDR1 is SQVTM and CDR2 is ANQGSEA. There are 13 residues in the CDR3. Trimming at V came to 4 bases and at J to 4 bases, leaving 5 bases not matched to a gene. Full variable domain (missing parts from reference TRBV29-1 and TRBJ1-1): SAVISQKPSRDICQRGTSLTIQCQVDSQVTMMFWYRQQPGQSLTLIATANQGSEATYESGFVIDKFPISRPNLTFSTLTVSNMSPEDSSIYLCSVVSGGGTEAFFGQGTRLTVV.

The chain employs TRBV13 and TRBJ1-3, with D uncertain. Trimming left V 2 bases short and J 2 bases short, with 4 bases between. Germline CDR1 PRHDT, CDR2 FYEKMQ (reference sequence). The CDR3 totals 13 residues. The CDR3 bases are TGTGCCAGCAGCTTATTCGCTGGAAACACCATATATTTT. This codes for CASSLFAGNTIYF.

This clone was counted a single time. An end of the junction does not agree with germline; a read error may underlie this. The chain combines TRBV19 with TRBJ1-5; D remains ambiguous. This CDR3 comprises 10 residues. Germline V gene sequence: CDR1 LNHDA, CDR2 SQIVND (reference sequence). CDR3 protein: CASNGQRQHF. The CDR3 region has the DNA TGTGCCAGTAACGGGCAGCGCCAGCATTTT.